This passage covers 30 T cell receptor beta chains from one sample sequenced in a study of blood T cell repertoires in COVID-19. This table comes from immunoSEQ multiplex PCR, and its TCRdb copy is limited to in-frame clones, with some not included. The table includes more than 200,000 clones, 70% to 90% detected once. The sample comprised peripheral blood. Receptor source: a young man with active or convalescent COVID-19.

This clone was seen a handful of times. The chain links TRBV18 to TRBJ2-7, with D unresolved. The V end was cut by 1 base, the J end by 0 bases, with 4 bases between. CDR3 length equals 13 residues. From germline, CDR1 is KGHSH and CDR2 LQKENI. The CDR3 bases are TGTGCCAGCTCACCACGGGCCTCCTACGAGCAGTACTTC. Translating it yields CASSPRASYEQYF.

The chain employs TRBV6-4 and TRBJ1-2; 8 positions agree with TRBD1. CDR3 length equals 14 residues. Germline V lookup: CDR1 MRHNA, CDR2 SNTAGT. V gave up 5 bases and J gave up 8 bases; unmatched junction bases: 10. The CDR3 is CASSNSQGAGGYTF. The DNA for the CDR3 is TGTGCCAGCAGTAATTCCCAGGGGGCTGGGGGCTACACCTTC.

The CDR3 sequence is CASTKTGGRYTEAFF. DNA of the CDR3: TGTGCCAGCACCAAGACAGGGGGAAGGTACACTGAAGCTTTCTTT. The chain is built from TRBV3-1 (or the pseudogene TRBV3-2) and TRBJ1-1; 9 bases fit TRBD1. Trimming removed 7 bases from V and 3 bases from J; junction bases left unmatched: 9. Germline V gene sequence: CDR1 LGHDT, CDR2 YNNKEL (reference sequence). The CDR3 sequence is 15 residues long.

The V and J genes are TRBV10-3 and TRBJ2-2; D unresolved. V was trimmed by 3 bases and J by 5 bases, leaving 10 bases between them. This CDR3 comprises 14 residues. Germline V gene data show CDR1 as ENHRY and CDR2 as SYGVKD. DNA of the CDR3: TGTGCCATCAGTGATAGTGGAGATACCGGGGAGCTGTTTTTT. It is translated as CAISDSGDTGELFF.

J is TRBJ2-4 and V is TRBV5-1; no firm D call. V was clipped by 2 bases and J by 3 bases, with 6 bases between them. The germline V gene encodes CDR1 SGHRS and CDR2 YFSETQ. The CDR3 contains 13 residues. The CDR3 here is CASSLVSKNIQYF. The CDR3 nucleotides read TGCGCCAGCAGCTTAGTCAGCAAAAACATTCAGTACTTC.

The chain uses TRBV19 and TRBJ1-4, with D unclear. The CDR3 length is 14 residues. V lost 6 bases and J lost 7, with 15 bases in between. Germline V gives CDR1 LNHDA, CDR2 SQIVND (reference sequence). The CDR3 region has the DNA TGTGCCAGTAGAATCCGGGAAGAAGGTGAAAAACTGTTTTTT. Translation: CASRIREEGEKLFF.

CDR3 residues: CASSIRQGGTEAFF. CDR3 DNA sequence: TGTGCCAGCAGCATAAGACAGGGCGGCACTGAAGCTTTCTTT. V is TRBV5-6 and J is TRBJ1-1; 7 bases line up with TRBD1. This CDR3 has 14 amino acids. V shed 4 bases and J 4 bases; nucleotides not matched to a gene: 7. Germline V gene sequence: CDR1 SGHDT, CDR2 YYEEEE. Drawing the rest from reference TRBV5-6 and TRBJ1-1, the complete variable domain is DAGVTQSPTHLIKTRGQQVTLRCSPKSGHDTVSWYQQALGQGPQFIFQYYEEEERQRGNFPDRFSGHQFPNYSSELNVNALLLGDSALYLCASSIRQGGTEAFFGQGTRLTVV.

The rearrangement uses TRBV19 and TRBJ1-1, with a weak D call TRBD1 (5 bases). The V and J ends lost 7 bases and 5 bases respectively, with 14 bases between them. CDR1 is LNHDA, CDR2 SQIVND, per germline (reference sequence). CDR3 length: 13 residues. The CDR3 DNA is TGTGCCAGTAAGAGAAGACAGAATACTGAAGCTTTCTTT. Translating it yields CASKRRQNTEAFF.

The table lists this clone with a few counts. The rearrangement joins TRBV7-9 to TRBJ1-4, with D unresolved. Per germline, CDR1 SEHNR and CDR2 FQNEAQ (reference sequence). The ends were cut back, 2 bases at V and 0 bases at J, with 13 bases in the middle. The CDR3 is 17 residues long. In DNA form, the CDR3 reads TGTGCCAGCAGCTTACCACTCCTCGGTCCAACTAATGAAAAACTGTTTTTT. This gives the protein CASSLPLLGPTNEKLFF.

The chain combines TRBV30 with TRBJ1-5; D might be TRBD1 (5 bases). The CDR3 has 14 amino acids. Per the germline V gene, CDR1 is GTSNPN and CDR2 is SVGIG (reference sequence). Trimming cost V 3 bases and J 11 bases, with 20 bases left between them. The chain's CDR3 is CAWSAVRSQGAQHF. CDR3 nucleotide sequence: TGTGCCTGGAGCGCCGTGAGGTCTCAAGGGGCCCAGCATTTT.

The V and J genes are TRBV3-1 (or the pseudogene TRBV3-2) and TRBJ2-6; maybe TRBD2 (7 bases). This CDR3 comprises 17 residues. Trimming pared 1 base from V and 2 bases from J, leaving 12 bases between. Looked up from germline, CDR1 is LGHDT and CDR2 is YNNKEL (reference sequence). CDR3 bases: TGTGCCAGCAGCCAAGTTCAGGGGAGGGCTGGGGCCAACGTCCTGACTTTC. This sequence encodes CASSQVQGRAGANVLTF.

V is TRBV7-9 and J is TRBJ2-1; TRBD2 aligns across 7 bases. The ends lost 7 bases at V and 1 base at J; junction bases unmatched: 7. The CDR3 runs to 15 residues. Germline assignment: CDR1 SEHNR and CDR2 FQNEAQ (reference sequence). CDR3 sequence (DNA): TGTGCCAGCACCAAATCCGGGGGGTCCTACAATGAGCAGTTCTTC. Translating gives CASTKSGGSYNEQFF.

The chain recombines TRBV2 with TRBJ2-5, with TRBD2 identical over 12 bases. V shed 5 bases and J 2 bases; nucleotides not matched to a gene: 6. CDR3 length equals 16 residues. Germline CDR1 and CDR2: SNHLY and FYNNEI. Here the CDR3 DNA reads TGTGCCAGCAGTTCGGGACTAGCGGGTAGACAAGAGACCCAGTACTTC. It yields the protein CASSSGLAGRQETQYF.

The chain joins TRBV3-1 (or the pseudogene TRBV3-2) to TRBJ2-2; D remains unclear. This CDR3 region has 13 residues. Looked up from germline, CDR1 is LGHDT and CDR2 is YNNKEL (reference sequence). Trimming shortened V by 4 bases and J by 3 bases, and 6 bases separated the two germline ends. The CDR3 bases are TGTGCCAGCAGCCCTACTGACACCGGGGAGCTGTTTTTT. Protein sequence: CASSPTDTGELFF.

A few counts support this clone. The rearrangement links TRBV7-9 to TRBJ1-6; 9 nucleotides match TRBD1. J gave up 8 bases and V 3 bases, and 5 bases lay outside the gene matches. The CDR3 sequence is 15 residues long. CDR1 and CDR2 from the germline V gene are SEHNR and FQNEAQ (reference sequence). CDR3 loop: CASSFDTGGHSPLHF. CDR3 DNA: TGTGCCAGCAGCTTTGACACAGGGGGCCATTCACCCCTCCACTTT.

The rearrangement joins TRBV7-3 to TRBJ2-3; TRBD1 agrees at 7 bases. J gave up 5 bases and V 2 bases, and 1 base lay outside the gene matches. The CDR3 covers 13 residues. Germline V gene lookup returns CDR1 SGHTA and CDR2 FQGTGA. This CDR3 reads CASSLRQGDTQYF. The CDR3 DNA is TGTGCCAGCAGCTTACGACAGGGAGATACGCAGTATTTT.

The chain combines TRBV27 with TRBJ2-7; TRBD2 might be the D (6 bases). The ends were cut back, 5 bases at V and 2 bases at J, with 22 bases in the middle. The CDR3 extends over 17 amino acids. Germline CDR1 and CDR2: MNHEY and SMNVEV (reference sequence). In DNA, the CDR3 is TGTGCCAGCAGTCCTCCCCTGTTGGACGGGGGTACCTACGAGCAGTACTTC. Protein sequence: CASSPPLLDGGTYEQYF.

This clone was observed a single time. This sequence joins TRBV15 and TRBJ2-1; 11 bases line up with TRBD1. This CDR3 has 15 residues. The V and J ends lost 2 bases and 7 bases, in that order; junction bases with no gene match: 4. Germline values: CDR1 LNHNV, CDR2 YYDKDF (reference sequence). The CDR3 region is CATSRKRDRGNEQFF. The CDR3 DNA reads TGTGCCACCAGCAGAAAACGGGACAGGGGGAATGAGCAGTTCTTC.

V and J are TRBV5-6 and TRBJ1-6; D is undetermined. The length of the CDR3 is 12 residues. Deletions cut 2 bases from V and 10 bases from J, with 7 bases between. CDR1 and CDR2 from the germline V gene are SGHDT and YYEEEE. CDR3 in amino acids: CASSFGVSPLHF. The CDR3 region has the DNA TGTGCCAGCAGCTTCGGGGTATCACCCCTCCACTTT.

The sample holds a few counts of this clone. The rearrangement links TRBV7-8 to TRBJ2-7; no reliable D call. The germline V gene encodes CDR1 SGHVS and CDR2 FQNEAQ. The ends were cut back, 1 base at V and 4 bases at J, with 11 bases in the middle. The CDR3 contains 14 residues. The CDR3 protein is CASSLVASSYEQYF. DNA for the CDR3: TGTGCCAGCAGCTTAGTTGCTAGTTCTTACGAGCAGTACTTC.

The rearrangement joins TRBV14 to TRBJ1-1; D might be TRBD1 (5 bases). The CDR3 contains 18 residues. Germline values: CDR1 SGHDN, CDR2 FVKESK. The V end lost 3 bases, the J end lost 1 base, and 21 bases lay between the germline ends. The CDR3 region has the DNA TGTGCCAGCAGCCAGAGTTACAGGAGACGTCAAAAGAACACTGAAGCTTTCTTT. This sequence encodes CASSQSYRRRQKNTEAFF.

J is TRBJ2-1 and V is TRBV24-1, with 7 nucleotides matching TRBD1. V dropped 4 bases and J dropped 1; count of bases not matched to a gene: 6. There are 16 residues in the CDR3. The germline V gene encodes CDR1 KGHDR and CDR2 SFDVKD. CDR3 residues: CATSDSTGLSYNEQFF. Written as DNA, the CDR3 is TGTGCCACCAGTGACTCGACAGGGCTATCCTACAATGAGCAGTTCTTC.

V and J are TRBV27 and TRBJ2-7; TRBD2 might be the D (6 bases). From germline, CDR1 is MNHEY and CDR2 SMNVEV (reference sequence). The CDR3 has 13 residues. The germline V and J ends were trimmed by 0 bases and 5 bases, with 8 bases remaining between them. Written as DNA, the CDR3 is TGTGCCAGCAGTTTATCGACGGGAGACGAGCAGTACTTC. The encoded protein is CASSLSTGDEQYF.

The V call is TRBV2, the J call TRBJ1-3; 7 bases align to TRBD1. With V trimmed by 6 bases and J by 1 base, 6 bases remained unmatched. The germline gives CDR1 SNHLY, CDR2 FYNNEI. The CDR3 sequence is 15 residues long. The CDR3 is CASSPMTGSGNTIYF. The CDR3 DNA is TGTGCCAGCAGCCCCATGACAGGGTCTGGAAACACCATATATTTT.

The CDR3: CASSYGARELFF. The DNA of the CDR3 is TGTGCCAGCAGTTACGGGGCTCGGGAGCTGTTTTTT. The chain recombines TRBV6-2 or TRBV6-3 with TRBJ2-2; D possibly corresponds to TRBD1 (5 bases). Trimming removed 2 bases from V and 9 bases from J, with 7 bases in between. The CDR3 runs 12 residues. In germline, CDR1 is MNHEY, CDR2 SVGEGT.

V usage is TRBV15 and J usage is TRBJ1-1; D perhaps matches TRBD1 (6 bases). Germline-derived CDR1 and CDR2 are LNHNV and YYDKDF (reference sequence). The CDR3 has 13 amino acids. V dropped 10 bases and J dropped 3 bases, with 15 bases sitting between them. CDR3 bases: TGTGCCATTGGGGGCAGGGGTGACACTGAAGCTTTCTTT. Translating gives CAIGGRGDTEAFF.

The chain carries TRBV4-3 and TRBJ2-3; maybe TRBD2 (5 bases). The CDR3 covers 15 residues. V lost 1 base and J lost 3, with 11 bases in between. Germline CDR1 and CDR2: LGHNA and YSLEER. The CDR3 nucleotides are TGCGCCAGCAGCCAAGCGGGCCTAGCTACAGATACGCAGTATTTT. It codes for CASSQAGLATDTQYF.

The CDR3 DNA reads TGTGCCAGCAGCCAAGATTCAGGGACTAGCGACTCCCAGCCGACCTCCGATACGCAGTATTTT. Encoded protein: CASSQDSGTSDSQPTSDTQYF. The V call is TRBV4-2, the J call TRBJ2-3, with 10 bases that match TRBD2. Germline V gene sequence: CDR1 LGHNA, CDR2 YNFKEQ. CDR3 length: 21 amino acids. V lost 0 bases, J lost 6 bases, and 21 bases stayed unmatched.

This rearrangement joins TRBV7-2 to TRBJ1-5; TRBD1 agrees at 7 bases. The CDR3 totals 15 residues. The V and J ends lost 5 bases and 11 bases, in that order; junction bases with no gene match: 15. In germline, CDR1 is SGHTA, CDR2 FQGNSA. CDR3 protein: CASSKGTDRSGAQHF. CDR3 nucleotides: TGTGCCAGCAGCAAGGGGACAGACCGGTCCGGGGCCCAGCATTTT.

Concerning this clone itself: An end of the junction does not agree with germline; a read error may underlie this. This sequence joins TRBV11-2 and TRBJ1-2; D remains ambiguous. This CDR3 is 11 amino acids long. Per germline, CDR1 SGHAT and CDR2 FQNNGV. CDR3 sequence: CASSLDLTLYF. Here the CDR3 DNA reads TGTGCCAGCAGCTTAGATTTAACCCTCTATTTC.